The rows below give T cell receptor beta chains drawn from one sample of a study of relationships among human T cell subsets. MiXCR, applied by TCRdb to the multiplex PCR reads, yields one record per CDR3 protein. This sample has fewer than 15,000 distinct CDR3 sequences, with roughly 60% found just once. Material: Tregs sorted from blood. The receptors stem from a man aged 35 to 55 in good health. Both conserved end residues are part of each CDR3. The order of the fields is J gene, CDR3 length, D gene, clone size, V gene, CDR3 protein, CDR3 DNA. A D gene is named only where the DNA matches it firmly. Clone size, where shown, is once, few, many, or a class for clones that have expanded.

j_call: TRBJ2-1
cdr3_length: 14
d_call: TRBD2
clone_size: -
v_call: TRBV20-1
cdr3_aa: CSAREGTSRNEQFF
cdr3_nt: TGCAGTGCTAGAGAAGGGACTAGTCGCAATGAGCAGTTCTTC

j_call: TRBJ1-2
cdr3_length: 14
d_call: TRBD1
clone_size: -
v_call: TRBV29-1
cdr3_aa: CSVEAGGTGGGYTF
cdr3_nt: TGCAGCGTTGAAGCTGGGGGGACAGGTGGTGGCTACACCTTC

j_call: TRBJ1-1
cdr3_length: 14
d_call: -
clone_size: -
v_call: TRBV6-1
cdr3_aa: CASKRQEANTEAFF
cdr3_nt: TGTGCCAGCAAGAGACAGGAGGCGAACACTGAAGCTTTCTTT

j_call: TRBJ2-7
cdr3_length: 13
d_call: -
clone_size: -
v_call: TRBV28
cdr3_aa: CASSLRDAYEQYF
cdr3_nt: TGTGCCAGCAGTTTAAGGGACGCCTACGAGCAGTACTTC

j_call: TRBJ1-5
cdr3_length: 13
d_call: TRBD1
clone_size: -
v_call: TRBV20-1
cdr3_aa: CSGRQGGNQPQHF
cdr3_nt: TGCAGTGGAAGACAGGGAGGAAATCAGCCCCAGCATTTT

j_call: TRBJ2-7
cdr3_length: 13
d_call: TRBD2
clone_size: once
v_call: TRBV20-1
cdr3_aa: CSAPGTSGKEQYF
cdr3_nt: TGCAGTGCTCCCGGGACTAGCGGGAAGGAGCAGTACTTC

j_call: TRBJ2-1
cdr3_length: 14
d_call: -
clone_size: once
v_call: TRBV2
cdr3_aa: CASSEVVAGGARFF
cdr3_nt: -

j_call: TRBJ2-3
cdr3_length: 15
d_call: TRBD1
clone_size: once
v_call: TRBV5-1
cdr3_aa: CASSSNRGGTDTQYF
cdr3_nt: TGCGCCAGCAGCTCGAACAGGGGCGGGACAGATACGCAGTATTTT

j_call: TRBJ2-5
cdr3_length: 16
d_call: TRBD2
clone_size: -
v_call: TRBV13
cdr3_aa: CASSAGTSGKVKTQYF
cdr3_nt: TGTGCCAGCAGCGCCGGGACTAGCGGAAAAGTGAAGACCCAGTACTTC

j_call: TRBJ2-3
cdr3_length: 11
d_call: -
clone_size: -
v_call: TRBV6-6
cdr3_aa: CASSYSDTQYF
cdr3_nt: TGTGCCAGCAGTTACAGCGATACGCAGTATTTT

j_call: TRBJ2-7
cdr3_length: 14
d_call: TRBD1
clone_size: -
v_call: TRBV20-1
cdr3_aa: CSARDGTGVYEQYF
cdr3_nt: TGCAGTGCTAGAGATGGGACAGGGGTCTACGAGCAGTACTTC

j_call: TRBJ1-3
cdr3_length: 12
d_call: -
clone_size: -
v_call: TRBV4-1
cdr3_aa: CASSSLGNTIYF
cdr3_nt: TGCGCCAGCAGCAGTCTTGGAAACACCATATATTTT

j_call: TRBJ2-3
cdr3_length: 15
d_call: TRBD1
clone_size: -
v_call: TRBV6-6
cdr3_aa: CASSYGTGGTDTQYF
cdr3_nt: TGTGCCAGCAGTTACGGGACAGGGGGGACAGATACGCAGTATTTT

j_call: TRBJ2-7
cdr3_length: 17
d_call: TRBD2
clone_size: -
v_call: TRBV27
cdr3_aa: CASRPTEGTNYWDEQYF
cdr3_nt: TGTGCCAGCAGACCGACCGAGGGGACTAATTACTGGGACGAGCAGTACTTC